One and the same sample provided the 13 T cell receptor beta chains below, sequenced in a study of blood T cells in healthy people across ages. For the second PCR, which ran for about 6 to 12 cycles, a sample-barcoded 5' primer and a J-beta primer mix were used. TCRdb re-called the 5' RACE reads through MiXCR, storing one row per CDR3 protein. This table holds 1 million or so distinct CDR3 sequences, approximately 25% found once. These data were likewise used in another study, on T cells of mothers and their children.

Sequenced input: blood. Every receptor here comes from a girl under 10 years old in good health.

This chain connects TRBV12-3 or TRBV12-4 to TRBJ2-3; 7 bases align to TRBD2. V shed 4 bases and J 2 bases; nucleotides not matched to a gene: 9. There are 16 residues in the CDR3. The CDR3 sequence: CASSSSRGGVTDTQYF. CDR3 nucleotide sequence: TGTGCCAGCAGTTCCTCCCGCGGGGGAGTCACAGATACGCAGTATTTT.

The J gene is TRBJ2-5, the V gene TRBV4-3, with TRBD1 matching over 7 bases. The V gene end was trimmed by 0 bases and the J gene end by 2 bases; junction bases not matched to a gene: 9. Germline CDR1 is LGHNA and CDR2 is YSLEER. CDR3 length equals 17 residues. The CDR3 region is CASSQELTGQTQETQYF. The CDR3 DNA sequence: TGCGCCAGCAGCCAAGAGTTAACGGGACAGACGCAAGAGACCCAGTACTTC.

This clonotype came up a few times. The chain links TRBV12-3 or TRBV12-4 to TRBJ2-1; D is unclear. The tail of the sequence fits TRBJ2-7 better, so the J call may be wrong. This CDR3 is built from 13 residues. The CDR3 loop reads CASSIFLGYEQYF. As DNA, the CDR3 is TGTGCCAGCAGTATCTTCTTGGGGTACGAGCAGTACTTC.

V gene TRBV15 combines with J gene TRBJ1-2; TRBD1 matches at 7 bases. CDR1 and CDR2 from the germline V gene are LNHNV and YYDKDF (reference sequence). CDR3 length equals 16 residues. V was pared by 0 bases and J by 0 bases, with 4 bases of the junction left unmatched. The CDR3 spells CATSRDQGGANYGYTF. The CDR3, as DNA: TGTGCCACCAGCAGAGACCAGGGGGGAGCTAACTATGGCTACACCTTC.

V usage is TRBV20-1 and J usage is TRBJ1-4, with no clear D. Germline-derived CDR1 and CDR2 are DFQATT and SNEGSKA (reference sequence). Trimming stripped 1 base from V and 5 bases from J, with 8 bases between. This CDR3 is 13 amino acids long. The CDR3 nucleotides are TGCAGTGCTAGAGGGGGTCCCAATGAAAAACTGTTTTTT. It codes for CSARGGPNEKLFF.

The table lists this clonotype with a few counts. This sequence joins TRBV7-2 and TRBJ1-6, with unresolved D. The CDR3 loop spans 14 amino acids. Trimming removed 1 base at V and 8 bases at J, with 9 bases between. Germline V gene data show CDR1 as SGHTA and CDR2 as FQGNSA. CDR3 in DNA: TGTGCCAGCAGCTTAGTAGTGCGGGATTCACCCCTCCACTTT. This translates into CASSLVVRDSPLHF.

This clonotype was recorded a few times. The chain is built from TRBV12-3 or TRBV12-4 and TRBJ1-5, with 8 bases identical to TRBD1. Trimming cost V 6 bases and J 7 bases; bases outside gene matches: 8. This CDR3 region has 14 residues. The CDR3 bases are TGTGCCAGCAGCATCAGGGGGCCGGGGCAGCCCCAGCATTTT. Translated: CASSIRGPGQPQHF.

This sequence joins TRBV5-6 and TRBJ1-4; D may be TRBD1 (5 bases). The CDR3 is made up of 15 amino acids. Per germline, CDR1 SGHDT and CDR2 YYEEEE. Deletions cut 3 bases from V and 6 bases from J, with 15 bases between. CDR3 in amino acids: CASSYRDGLYEKLFF. The CDR3, as DNA: TGTGCCAGCAGCTACCGGGACGGCTTATATGAAAAACTGTTTTTT.

This clonotype has a single count. CDR3 amino acids: CASSLDGGRRTDTQYF. The CDR3 region has the DNA TGTGCCAGCAGCTTGGATGGGGGGCGCCGCACAGATACGCAGTATTTT. V gene TRBV5-4 combines with J gene TRBJ2-3; the D gene could be TRBD1 or TRBD2 (6 bases each). Germline loops: CDR1 SGHNT, CDR2 YYREEE (reference sequence). CDR3 size: 16 residues. V was clipped by 0 bases and J by 1 base, with 12 bases between them.

V is TRBV24-1 and J is TRBJ2-5, with D perhaps TRBD2 (6 bases). The V end lost 5 bases, the J end lost 5 bases, and 17 bases lay between the germline ends. CDR1 KGHDR and CDR2 SFDVKD come from the germline V gene. The CDR3 length is 15 residues. The CDR3 DNA reads TGTGCCACCAGTGCGCTAGGCGGGGCCGGGGAGACCCAGTACTTC. Translating it yields CATSALGGAGETQYF.

The table lists this clonotype with a few counts. The chain recombines TRBV12-3 or TRBV12-4 with TRBJ2-7; D gene ambiguous. The length of the CDR3 is 13 residues. V was clipped by 2 bases and J by 0 bases, with 5 bases between them. CDR3 loop: CASSLWNSYEQYF. The CDR3 DNA follows: TGTGCCAGCAGTTTATGGAACTCCTACGAGCAGTACTTC.

This clonotype was recorded a few times. The chain is built from TRBV11-2 and TRBJ2-1, with TRBD1 as a possible D gene (6 bases). Germline V gene data show CDR1 as SGHAT and CDR2 as FQNNGV. Trimming removed 5 bases at V and 3 bases at J, with 17 bases between. This CDR3 comprises 16 residues. CDR3 in amino acids: CASSPSRGPYYNEQFF. Written as DNA, the CDR3 is TGTGCCAGCAGCCCAAGCAGGGGTCCCTACTACAATGAGCAGTTCTTC. The variable domain in full, completed from reference TRBV11-2 and TRBJ2-1, reads EAGVAQSPRYKIIEKRQSVAFWCNPISGHATLYWYQQILGQGPKLLIQFQNNGVVDDSQLPKDRFSAERLKGVDSTLKIQPAKLEDSAVYLCASSPSRGPYYNEQFFGPGTRLTVL.

This clonotype was counted a few times. This rearrangement joins TRBV27 to TRBJ2-7; D is possibly TRBD2 (6 bases). V dropped 2 bases and J dropped 2 bases, with 13 bases sitting between them. The CDR3 runs to 15 residues. Germline V lookup: CDR1 MNHEY, CDR2 SMNVEV (reference sequence). The CDR3 DNA reads TGTGCCAGCAGTTTAAGGGAGGTCTCGACCTACGAGCAGTACTTC. Its translation: CASSLREVSTYEQYF.